This T cell receptor (beta chain) was identified during a study of blood T cell repertoires in COVID-19 (dated by TCRdb to about 2020). As for the study more broadly: Samples from collaborators originated in the United States, Italy and Spain and spanned both the acute and convalescent phases of COVID-19. The repertoires were released in a freely available public database intended as a resource for research on the immune response to SARS-CoV-2. The sample metadata nearly always contained a de-identified subject ID, COVID-19 status, age in years and sex. The prospective study material was composed of cDNA or gDNA derived from T cells, B-cell-depleted T cells, or PBMCs. Where HLA class I and class II types were available, the types were taken from metadata supplied by the sample provider, not from assay-based typing. Samples came from the ongoing ImmuneRACE study (first 160 participants) plus 1,254 subjects from 6 global collaborators. The dataset comprised deeply sampled blood TCRbeta repertoires from subjects exposed to, actively infected with, or recovered from COVID-19.

Unmatched junction bases come to 3, with V trimmed by 4 bases and J by 3 bases. Looking up the germline V gene yields CDR1 SQVTM and CDR2 ANQGSEA. From cysteine to phenylalanine, the CDR3 is 13 amino acids long. Just CDR3 DNA is preserved here, 39 bases in frame from base 1. TCRbeta CDR3 regions were amplified from genomic DNA using the immunoSEQ Assay, a bias-controlled multiplex PCR. The original methods were these. Nucleated cell counts per sample were estimated from amplification of reference gene primers within the assay. To quantify the absolute abundance of each unique TCRbeta CDR3 rearrangement, sequence reads were collapsed and filtered. For each sample, productive Simpson clonality was calculated by taking the square root of Simpson's diversity index across productive rearrangements. The source is immuneACCESS, and TCRdb retained only in-frame sequences with V and J called. Part of the clones is not carried over; for the studies checked, unresolved V genes explain less than half of this, and the remainder is unexplained. D and trimming come from the DNA, and the V and J calls and clone size come from that table. Across this sample there are fewer than 300,000 clones, with 84% seen only once. The top ten constitute more than 1.1% of the sample.

At one collaborating source in Seattle, patients were enrolled during active infection and were followed longitudinally through the course of disease. Whole blood was collected in K2EDTA tubes by collaborating institutions according to the institutions' own protocols. For TCRbeta analysis, collaborators shipped samples as frozen whole blood, isolated PBMCs, or DNA extracted from either of those sample types. The study at large found these results: How much clinical and demographic metadata was included differed by source and by participant, and the metadata was provided uncurated.

Concerning this clone itself: The clone's antigen remains unknown. It has no much larger one-base neighbor in the sample; base qualities were not kept. Distinct nucleotide sequences in the sample also encode this CDR3.

The TCR sequence derives from a human donor with COVID-19, enrolled during active disease. The donor label of this sample is uncertain. The material sequenced was peripheral blood. The rearranged segments are TRBV29-1 and TRBJ2-7, with 10 bases aligning to TRBD2. The CDR3 region reads CSVGASGSYEQYF. The base sequence is TGCAGCGTTGGGGCTAGCGGGAGCTACGAGCAGTACTTC.